In its sample, the clone carrying this T cell receptor beta chain was seen many times. The data are from a study of T-cell reconstitution after alpha-beta-depleted transplantation in children. This sample's TCRbeta library carried unique molecular identifier barcodes. TCRdb ran MiXCR on the PCR reads and lists one entry per CDR3 protein. The table records roughly 500,000 distinct CDR3 sequences, 12% of them present only once. This specimen was PBMCs from the stem cell graft donor, taken from the stem cell graft. The clonotype originates from a human donor who donated a stem cell graft to a child with combined immunodeficiency.

For the CDR3, the DNA is TGTGCCAGCAGTTACCCTCGGGGATTCGATGAGCAGTTCTTC. It codes for CASSYPRGFDEQFF. The chain is built from TRBV27 and TRBJ2-1; D may be TRBD2 (5 bases). The V gene's germline CDR1 is MNHEY and CDR2 SMNVEV (reference sequence). The germline V and J ends were trimmed by 4 bases and 8 bases, with 15 bases remaining between them. This CDR3 is 14 amino acids long.